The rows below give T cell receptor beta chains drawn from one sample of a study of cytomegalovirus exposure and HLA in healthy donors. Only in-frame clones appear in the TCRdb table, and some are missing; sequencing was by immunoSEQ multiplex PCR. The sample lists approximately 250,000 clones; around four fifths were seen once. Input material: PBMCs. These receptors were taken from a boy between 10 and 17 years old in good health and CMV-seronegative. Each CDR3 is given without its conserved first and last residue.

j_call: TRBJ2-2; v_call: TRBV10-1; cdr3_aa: ASSVKFAGGTGELF
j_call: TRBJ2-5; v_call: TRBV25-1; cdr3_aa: ASSAQQGDKETQY
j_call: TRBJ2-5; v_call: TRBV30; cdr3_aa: AWSRDSLGETQY
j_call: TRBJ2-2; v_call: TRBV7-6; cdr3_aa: ASSHALAGVESGELF
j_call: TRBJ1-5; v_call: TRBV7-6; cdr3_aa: ASRADTGQGKTGGQPQH
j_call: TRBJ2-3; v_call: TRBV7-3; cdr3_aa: ASSPSGGPTDTQY
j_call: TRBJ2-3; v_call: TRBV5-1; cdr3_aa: ASSPGGPSAYTDTQY
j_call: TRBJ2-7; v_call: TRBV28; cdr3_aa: ASSPFRGSYEQY
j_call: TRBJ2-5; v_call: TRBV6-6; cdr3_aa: ASNGHRDNNPAQY
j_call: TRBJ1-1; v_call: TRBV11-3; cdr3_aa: ASSRGMYPAAF
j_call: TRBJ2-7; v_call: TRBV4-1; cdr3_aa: ASSSRTSSYEQY
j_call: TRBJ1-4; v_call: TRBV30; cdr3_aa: AWNRAPKTGNEKLF
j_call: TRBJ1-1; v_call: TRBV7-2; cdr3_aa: ASSSYTGTEAF
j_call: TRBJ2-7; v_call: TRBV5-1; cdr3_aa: ASSLFPGLHEEQY
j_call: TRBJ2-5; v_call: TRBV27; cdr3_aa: ASSFLGQGKETQY
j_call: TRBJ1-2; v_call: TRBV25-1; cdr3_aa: ASSDRGTDYGYT
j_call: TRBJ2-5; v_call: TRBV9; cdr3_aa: ASSPSPRWETQY
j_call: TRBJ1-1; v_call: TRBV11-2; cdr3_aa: ASSLGLRGIGTEAF
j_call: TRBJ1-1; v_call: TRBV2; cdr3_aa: ASIEVRTEAF
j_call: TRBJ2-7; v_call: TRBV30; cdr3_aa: AWSEDRTREQY
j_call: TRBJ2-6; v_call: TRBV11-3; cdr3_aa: ASSLFSGAGANVLT
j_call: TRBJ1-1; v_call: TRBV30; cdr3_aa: AWRSLGQGGAF
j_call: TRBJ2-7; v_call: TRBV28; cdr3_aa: ASGAGPTYEQY
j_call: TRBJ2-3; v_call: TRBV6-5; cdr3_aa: ASSYWGQGPTDTQY
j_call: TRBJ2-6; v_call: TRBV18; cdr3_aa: ASSPWTGGSGANVLT
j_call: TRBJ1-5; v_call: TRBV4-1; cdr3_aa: ASSQDPPQGSQPQH
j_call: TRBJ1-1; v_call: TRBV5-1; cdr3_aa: ASSLETGAANGAF
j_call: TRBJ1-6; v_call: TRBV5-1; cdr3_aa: ASSPDRRQKVDSPLH
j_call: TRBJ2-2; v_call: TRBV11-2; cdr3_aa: ASSYQGSRGTGELF
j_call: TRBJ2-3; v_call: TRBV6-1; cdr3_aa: ASSEVGGGVPTQY
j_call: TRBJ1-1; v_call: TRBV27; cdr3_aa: ASRGGFRTEAF